This T cell receptor (beta chain) is from a study of cytomegalovirus exposure and HLA in healthy donors. Study results and limitations: One later analysis reportedly identified an Asian-associated ancestry cluster that showed fewer N-insertions than the approximately 710-donor mean. V- and J-gene trimming of TCR beta was linked (in a later analysis) to a missense DCLRE1C variant.

The donors comprised healthy bone marrow donors. Use of 60 Vbeta and 13 Jbeta primers characterized the PCR. Only in-frame clones appear in the TCRdb table, and some are missing; sequencing was by immunoSEQ multiplex PCR. Of 150,000 to 200,000 clones in the sample, roughly 79% were seen once. For this clone: The antigen is not known.

V gave up 4 bases and J gave up 15 bases; unmatched junction bases: 10. The CDR3 runs 15 residues. CDR1 and CDR2 (germline): SNHLY, FYNNEI. This receptor was obtained from a woman between 50 and 59 years old in good health and CMV-seropositive. The chain employs TRBV2 and TRBJ2-1; 15 nucleotides line up with TRBD2. The sequenced sample consisted of PBMCs. The CDR3 nucleotides are TGTGCCAGCAGTGCGAGGACTAGCGGGGGGGCCATGGCGTTCTTC. It specifies CASSARTSGGAMAFF.